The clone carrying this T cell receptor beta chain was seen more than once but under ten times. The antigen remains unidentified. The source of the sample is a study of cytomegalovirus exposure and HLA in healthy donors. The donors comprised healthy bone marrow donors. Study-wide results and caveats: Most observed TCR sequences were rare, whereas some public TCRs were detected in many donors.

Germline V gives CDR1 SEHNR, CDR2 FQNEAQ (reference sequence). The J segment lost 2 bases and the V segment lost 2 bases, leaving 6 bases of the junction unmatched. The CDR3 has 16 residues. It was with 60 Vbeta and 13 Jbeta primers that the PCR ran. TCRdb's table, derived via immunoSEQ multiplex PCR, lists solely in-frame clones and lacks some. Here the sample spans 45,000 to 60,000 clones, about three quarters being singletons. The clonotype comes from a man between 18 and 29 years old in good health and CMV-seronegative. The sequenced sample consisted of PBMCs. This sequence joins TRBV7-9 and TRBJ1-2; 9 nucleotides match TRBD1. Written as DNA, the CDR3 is TGTGCCAGCAGCTTACCCGACGGACAGGGGAACTATGGCTACACCTTC. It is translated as CASSLPDGQGNYGYTF.